The 3 T cell receptor beta chains reported below all come from one sample, sequenced in a study of cytomegalovirus exposure and HLA in healthy donors. Amplification used 60 Vbeta primers and 13 Jbeta primers. Profiled with immunoSEQ multiplex PCR; TCRdb holds only in-frame clones, not every one. Altogether roughly 160,000 clones are present, approximately 85% being singletons, with the ten largest covering 2% to 3%. The sample taken for sequencing was PBMCs. The source of these receptors is a man younger than 40 in good health and CMV-seropositive.

This chain uses TRBV14 with TRBJ2-1, with D perhaps matching TRBD2 (6 bases). CDR3 size: 16 residues. Trimming stripped 4 bases from V and 0 bases from J, with 13 bases between. The germline V gene encodes CDR1 SGHDN and CDR2 FVKESK. CDR3 sequence: CASSRYPGGSYNEQFF. CDR3 sequence (DNA): TGTGCCAGCAGCCGCTACCCCGGGGGCTCCTACAATGAGCAGTTCTTC.

The genes are TRBV27 and TRBJ1-5; 8 bases are a match to TRBD1. This CDR3 is built from 19 residues. Trimming at V came to 5 bases and at J to 2 bases, leaving 17 bases not matched to a gene. The V gene's germline CDR1 is MNHEY and CDR2 SMNVEV (reference sequence). CDR3 residues: CASSPYRTGPRGRNQPQHF. The CDR3 region has the DNA TGTGCCAGCAGTCCCTACAGGACAGGGCCTCGTGGGCGCAATCAGCCCCAGCATTTT.

This clone was found once. V usage is TRBV19 and J usage is TRBJ2-3; a possible D gene is TRBD2 (6 bases). This CDR3 contains 16 residues. With 5 bases removed from V and 2 bases from J, the gap between germline ends came to 17 bases. Germline CDR1 reads LNHDA; CDR2 reads SQIVND (reference sequence). CDR3 DNA sequence: TGTGCCAGTAGTCCTCCGGGTAGCGGTTTCACAGATACGCAGTATTTT. Protein sequence: CASSPPGSGFTDTQYF.